These 30 T cell receptor beta chains were sequenced from one sample in a study of blood T cell repertoires in COVID-19 (TCRdb year 2020). Library preparation used the immunoSEQ multiplex PCR assay. This is the immuneACCESS table as TCRdb keeps it, with only in-frame sequences that have V and J called. A part of the clones is gone; compared with another copy, unresolved V genes explain less than half, and the rest is unexplained. Within this sample are over 90,000 clones, with 87% of them counted one time only. The ten largest clones take up 3.1% of the sample. Material for sequencing was peripheral blood. All receptors derive from a man between 50 and 59 years old in a cohort sampled during active COVID-19.

For this clone: Additional DNA sequences in this sample encode the identical CDR3. The V and J genes are TRBV12-3 or TRBV12-4 and TRBJ1-1; no clear D. The CDR3 sequence is 12 residues long. The V end lost 2 bases, the J end lost 2 bases, and 3 bases lay between the germline ends. CDR3 protein: CASSLTNTEAFF. CDR3 bases: TGTGCCAGCAGTTTAACAAACACTGAAGCTTTCTTT.

In its sample, this clone was seen once. J is TRBJ2-5 and V is TRBV7-9, with a weak D call TRBD2 (5 bases). The CDR3 extends over 15 amino acids. The V end was cut by 4 bases, the J end by 4 bases, with 16 bases between. CDR1 and CDR2 from the germline V gene are SEHNR and FQNEAQ (reference sequence). CDR3 in DNA: TGTGCCAGCAGCTACAAGACCCGGGATGGAGAGACCCAGTACTTC. Translation: CASSYKTRDGETQYF.

The CDR3 sequence: CASSPSRTGAVSTDTQYF. The CDR3 bases are TGTGCCAGCAGTCCAAGTAGGACAGGGGCTGTTAGCACAGATACGCAGTATTTT. This chain uses TRBV27 with TRBJ2-3, with 9 nucleotides matching TRBD1. This CDR3 region has 18 residues. V trimming: 5 bases; J trimming: 0 bases; junction bases outside the gene matches: 12. Per germline, CDR1 MNHEY and CDR2 SMNVEV (reference sequence).

V is TRBV7-9 and J is TRBJ1-4, with D possibly being TRBD1 (6 bases). This CDR3 contains 18 residues. CDR1 is SEHNR and CDR2 is FQNEAQ in the germline V gene (reference sequence). Trimming removed 4 bases from V and 5 bases from J, with 23 bases in between. CDR3 residues: CASSSSSRGEGFNEKLFF. CDR3 bases: TGTGCCAGCAGCTCATCGTCCAGGGGTGAGGGATTCAATGAAAAACTGTTTTTT.

The rearrangement links TRBV3-1 (or the pseudogene TRBV3-2) to TRBJ1-1, with a tentative D call TRBD1 (6 bases). V lost 1 base and J 6 bases, leaving 18 bases between the germline ends. The germline gives CDR1 LGHDT, CDR2 YNNKEL (reference sequence). The CDR3 extends over 16 amino acids. Here the CDR3 DNA reads TGTGCCAGCAGCCAAGGCCAGGGGAGGGGGATGGCTGAAGCTTTCTTT. As protein: CASSQGQGRGMAEAFF.

J is TRBJ2-7 and V is TRBV7-9; possibly TRBD2 for D (5 bases). Germline-derived CDR1 and CDR2 are SEHNR and FQNEAQ (reference sequence). Trimming shortened V by 1 base and J by 3 bases, and 16 bases separated the two germline ends. The CDR3 has 16 residues. In DNA, the CDR3 is TGTGCCAGCAGCTTAGATGGTGCGGGCCATTTCTACGAGCAGTACGTC. Translated: CASSLDGAGHFYEQYV.

The chain recombines TRBV5-8 with TRBJ2-7; D is possibly TRBD2 (6 bases). Germline V gives CDR1 SGHTS, CDR2 YDEGEE. Trimming pared 2 bases from V and 7 bases from J, leaving 16 bases between. The CDR3 extends over 14 amino acids. This CDR3 reads CASSFGTGGKEQYV. The CDR3, as DNA: TGTGCCAGCAGCTTCGGGACTGGAGGAAAGGAGCAGTACGTC.

This clone occurred once. This rearrangement joins TRBV9 to TRBJ2-2, with 10 bases lining up with TRBD2. Trimming at V came to 4 bases and at J to 7 bases, leaving 7 bases not matched to a gene. This CDR3 has 15 amino acids. Looked up from germline, CDR1 is SGDLS and CDR2 is YYNGEE. The CDR3 DNA follows: TGTGCCAGCAGCCCCCAGCGGGGGGGGTTCGGGGAGCTGTTTTTT. This codes for CASSPQRGGFGELFF.

The chain uses TRBV6-6 and TRBJ1-1; 7 positions agree with TRBD1. There are 16 residues in the CDR3. Germline assignment: CDR1 MNHNY and CDR2 SVGAGI (reference sequence). With 6 bases clipped from V and 9 bases from J, the junction kept 19 bases outside the gene matches. Here the CDR3 reads CASREPNDREGPKAFF. The CDR3, as DNA: TGTGCCAGCAGAGAACCCAATGACAGGGAAGGACCAAAAGCTTTCTTT.

This chain connects TRBV7-9 to TRBJ1-4; 8 bases are a match to TRBD1. The CDR3 loop spans 16 amino acids. The trim removed 5 bases at V and 7 bases at J, leaving 12 bases unmatched. The germline V gene has CDR1 SEHNR and CDR2 FQNEAQ (reference sequence). CDR3 nucleotide sequence: TGTGCCAGCAGCCTAGAGGGGCAGGGGGCTCGTGAAAAACTGTTTTTT. This sequence encodes CASSLEGQGAREKLFF.

This chain connects TRBV19 to TRBJ2-7; a possible D gene is TRBD2 (6 bases). The CDR3 totals 15 residues. Trimming removed 8 bases from V and 9 bases from J, with 26 bases in between. The germline V gene has CDR1 LNHDA and CDR2 SQIVND (reference sequence). CDR3 DNA sequence: TGTGCCAGTTCCCTAGAGGCAGGAGGGCGGTATGTGCAGTACTTC. Protein product: CASSLEAGGRYVQYF.

The chain carries TRBV6-2 or TRBV6-3 and TRBJ2-1, with 14 nucleotides matching TRBD2. Germline V lookup: CDR1 MNHEY, CDR2 SVGEGT. CDR3 size: 16 residues. Unmatched junction bases numbered 5, after V lost 5 bases and J lost 5 bases. The CDR3 DNA follows: TGTGCCAGCAGTCAGACTAGCGGGGGGGCCGACAATGAGCAGTTCTTC. This codes for CASSQTSGGADNEQFF.

The chain employs TRBV3-1 (or the pseudogene TRBV3-2) and TRBJ1-2, with 7 bases that match TRBD1. V gave up 4 bases and J gave up 4 bases; unmatched junction bases: 15. The CDR3 runs to 17 residues. In germline, CDR1 is LGHDT, CDR2 YNNKEL (reference sequence). CDR3 nucleotide sequence: TGTGCCAGCAGCCCCCAGTCCGGACAGGCCGGGGCCTATGGCTACACCTTC. This sequence encodes CASSPQSGQAGAYGYTF.

The genes are TRBV6-5 and TRBJ2-2; tentative D call: TRBD2 (6 bases). The CDR3 extends over 15 amino acids. The ends were cut back, 7 bases at V and 4 bases at J, with 16 bases in the middle. Germline V CDR1 and CDR2: MNHEY, SVGAGI. The CDR3 sequence: CASTLKAGGTGELFF. For the CDR3, the DNA is TGTGCCAGCACCCTTAAGGCCGGGGGCACCGGGGAGCTGTTTTTT.

The V gene is TRBV10-3, the J gene TRBJ1-5; no clear D. Germline-derived CDR1 and CDR2 are ENHRY and SYGVKD. V lost 6 bases to trimming and J lost 0 bases, with 15 bases between them. The CDR3 consists of 16 residues. The CDR3 sequence: CAISPLGGNSNQPQHF. In DNA, the CDR3 is TGTGCCATCAGCCCCCTTGGAGGGAATAGCAATCAGCCCCAGCATTTT.

This rearrangement joins TRBV3-1 (or the pseudogene TRBV3-2) to TRBJ1-1, with D possibly TRBD1 on 6 matching bases. This CDR3 comprises 14 residues. V was shortened by 4 bases and J by 5 bases, with 14 bases between the two germline ends. The V gene's germline CDR1 is LGHDT and CDR2 YNNKEL (reference sequence). Written as DNA, the CDR3 is TGTGCCAGCAGCCCAGATGTGAGGGGGACTGAAGCTTTCTTT. Protein sequence: CASSPDVRGTEAFF.

The rearrangement uses TRBV9 and TRBJ2-3; 7 bases match TRBD2. Per germline, CDR1 SGDLS and CDR2 YYNGEE. The length of the CDR3 is 16 residues. V was pared by 2 bases and J by 3 bases, with 9 bases of the junction left unmatched. In DNA, the CDR3 is TGTGCCAGCAGCGTGGACCCTAGGGAGGGTACAGATACGCAGTATTTT. Translated, it gives CASSVDPREGTDTQYF.

About this clone: A junction end diverges from the germline sequence, so it may reflect a read error. The rearrangement joins TRBV6-5 to TRBJ1-2; D possibly corresponds to TRBD1 (5 bases). Per germline, CDR1 MNHEY and CDR2 SVGAGI. This CDR3 has 13 residues. DNA of the CDR3: TGTGCCAGCACTTACCGACAGAACTATGGCTACACCTTC. Its protein product is CASTYRQNYGYTF.

The chain links TRBV19 to TRBJ2-2; the D is unclear. The length of the CDR3 is 15 residues. Germline CDR1 is LNHDA and CDR2 is SQIVND (reference sequence). V was pared by 5 bases and J by 2 bases, with 12 bases between. The CDR3 coding sequence is TGTGCCAGTAGTTCCCCGCGGTCCAACACCGGGGAGCTGTTTTTT. It specifies CASSSPRSNTGELFF.

The chain joins TRBV24-1 to TRBJ1-5; 9 bases align to TRBD1. J gave up 7 bases and V 3 bases, and 6 bases lay outside the gene matches. The CDR3 sequence is 15 residues long. Germline V gene sequence: CDR1 KGHDR, CDR2 SFDVKD. CDR3 DNA sequence: TGTGCCACCAGTGATACACAGGGGGCCGGCCAGCCCCAGCATTTT. It encodes CATSDTQGAGQPQHF.

For the CDR3, the DNA is TGTGCCAGTAGTATAGTCGGGATGAACACTGAAGCTTTCTTT. It yields the protein CASSIVGMNTEAFF. The J gene is TRBJ1-1, the V gene TRBV19; D unclear. The V gene's germline CDR1 is LNHDA and CDR2 SQIVND (reference sequence). This CDR3 region has 14 residues. Trimming cost V 1 base and J 0 bases, with 6 bases left between them.

The V gene is TRBV6-1, the J gene TRBJ2-1; tentatively, D is TRBD2 (5 bases). This CDR3 contains 12 residues. V dropped 1 base and J dropped 7 bases, with 5 bases sitting between them. CDR1 and CDR2 (germline): MNHNS, SASEGT. The CDR3 nucleotides are TGTGCCAGCAGTGAAGGCGGGAATGAGCAGTTCTTC. It yields the protein CASSEGGNEQFF.

Only one count was recorded for this clone. The gene calls are TRBV11-2 and TRBJ2-3, with a possible D match to TRBD1 (6 bases). The CDR3 spans 15 residues. From germline, CDR1 is SGHAT and CDR2 FQNNGV. V shed 4 bases and J shed 4 bases, with 15 bases lying between them. CDR3 nucleotides: TGTGCCAGCAGCTCTCCTGGGGGCAGTTCAGATACGCAGTATTTT. Residues: CASSSPGGSSDTQYF. Filled out from reference TRBV11-2 and TRBJ2-3, the complete variable domain reads EAGVAQSPRYKIIEKRQSVAFWCNPISGHATLYWYQQILGQGPKLLIQFQNNGVVDDSQLPKDRFSAERLKGVDSTLKIQPAKLEDSAVYLCASSSPGGSSDTQYFGPGTRLTVL.

The rearrangement links TRBV19 to TRBJ1-5; D might be TRBD1 (6 bases). Germline V lookup: CDR1 LNHDA, CDR2 SQIVND (reference sequence). The CDR3 has 16 amino acids. The V and J ends lost 9 bases and 5 bases respectively, with 23 bases between them. The CDR3 here is CASVTGKFGGDQPQHF. In nucleotides, the CDR3 is TGTGCCAGCGTCACAGGGAAATTCGGTGGCGATCAGCCCCAGCATTTT.

The chain is built from TRBV6-2 or TRBV6-3 and TRBJ1-2, with 7 nucleotides matching TRBD1. Germline V gene lookup returns CDR1 MNHEY and CDR2 SVGEGT. The CDR3 runs 14 residues. The V segment lost 5 bases and the J segment 8 bases; nucleotides outside the gene matches: 11. In DNA, the CDR3 is TGTGCCAGCAGTGATCTACAGGGGTCTTGGGGCTACACCTTC. It encodes CASSDLQGSWGYTF.

The J gene is TRBJ1-2, the V gene TRBV5-4; D may be TRBD1 (5 bases). V was pared by 0 bases and J by 1 base, with 7 bases between. Germline V CDR1 and CDR2: SGHNT, YYREEE (reference sequence). The CDR3 extends over 14 amino acids. CDR3 region: CASSLGGFNYGYTF. For the CDR3, the DNA is TGTGCCAGCAGCTTGGGGGGCTTTAACTATGGCTACACCTTC.

The chain recombines TRBV2 with TRBJ2-5; TRBD1 agrees at 9 bases. CDR1 is SNHLY and CDR2 is FYNNEI in the germline V gene. This CDR3 has 16 amino acids. With V trimmed by 1 base and J by 5 bases, 8 bases remained unmatched. The CDR3, as DNA: TGTGCCAGCAGTGAAGGGGACAGGGCGCTATGGGAGACCCAGTACTTC. It specifies CASSEGDRALWETQYF. Based on the CDR3 plus reference TRBV2 and TRBJ2-5, the full variable domain is EPEVTQTPSHQVTQMGQEVILRCVPISNHLYFYWYRQILGQKVEFLVSFYNNEISEKSEIFDDQFSVERPDGSNFTLKIRSTKLEDSAMYFCASSEGDRALWETQYFGPGTRLLVL.

CDR3 sequence reads: CASSPQAGGSTDTQYF. Here the CDR3 DNA reads TGTGCCAGCAGCCCGCAAGCGGGGGGTAGCACAGATACGCAGTATTTT. The rearrangement links TRBV4-2 to TRBJ2-3; 9 positions agree with TRBD2. Germline CDR1 reads LGHNA; CDR2 reads YNFKEQ. This CDR3 is 16 amino acids long. Unmatched junction bases numbered 5, after V lost 4 bases and J lost 0 bases.

This sequence joins TRBV5-6 and TRBJ2-3, with a tentative D call TRBD1 (6 bases). CDR3 length equals 14 residues. Trimming pared 2 bases from V and 0 bases from J, leaving 7 bases between. Germline CDR1 is SGHDT and CDR2 is YYEEEE. For the CDR3, the DNA is TGTGCCAGCAGCTTCAGGGGTAGCACAGATACGCAGTATTTT. Translating it yields CASSFRGSTDTQYF.

This clone was counted a single time. The chain uses TRBV2 and TRBJ1-1; tentative D call: TRBD1 (6 bases). The CDR3 is made up of 12 amino acids. V was pared by 8 bases and J by 1 base, with 8 bases between. Per germline, CDR1 SNHLY and CDR2 FYNNEI. The chain's CDR3 is CASGQTNTEAFF. DNA for the CDR3: TGTGCCAGCGGACAGACGAACACTGAAGCTTTCTTT.